This T cell receptor (beta chain) was sequenced for a study of blood T cell repertoires in COVID-19. Study in general: Sources were T cells, B-cell-depleted T cells, or PBMCs; the material itself was cDNA or gDNA.

The authors' processing: Estimated nucleated cell counts came from reference gene primer amplification. Profiling relied on immunoSEQ multiplex PCR, and the TCRdb table lists in-frame clones only, not all of them. That table furnishes V, J and clone size, whereas the DNA furnished D and trimming. The top ten hold roughly 4% of the sample, which has more than 130,000 clones, about 86% seen once. Trimming removed 6 bases from V and 8 bases from J, with 17 bases in between. Germline V gives CDR1 MNHEY, CDR2 SMNVEV (reference sequence). CDR3 length: 14 amino acids. Sample: peripheral blood. The chain combines TRBV27 with TRBJ2-1, with D perhaps matching TRBD1 (6 bases). The source of this sequence is a woman aged 40 to 50 with acute or convalescent COVID-19. The CDR3 coding sequence is TGTGCCAGCAGCCCAACAGGGTGGCAATATGAGCAGTTCTTC. This codes for CASSPTGWQYEQFF.